The present T cell receptor (beta chain) was sequenced within a study of blood T cell repertoires in COVID-19. Study background: COVID-19 samples collected from the United States, Italy and Spain covered acute and convalescent phases. T cells, B-cell-depleted T cells, or PBMCs provided the cDNA or gDNA that served as material.

In the original workflow: Estimated nucleated cell counts came from reference gene primer amplification. Here immunoSEQ multiplex PCR was the method, and the copy in TCRdb shows in-frame clones only, minus some. V and J calls plus clone size are reproduced from that table; the DNA served to infer D and trimming. The sample includes roughly 300,000 clones, 81% of them seen just once. This clone was detected a few times. This receptor was identified in a woman aged 55-69 years with active or convalescent COVID-19. Source material: peripheral blood.

The CDR3 coding sequence is TGTGCCACCAGCCTTAACCGGGACAGGGGACAGCAGTACTTC. Amino acids: CATSLNRDRGQQYF. This chain links TRBV15 with TRBJ2-7, with TRBD1 matching over 10 bases. Looked up from germline, CDR1 is LNHNV and CDR2 is YYDKDF (reference sequence). The CDR3 totals 14 residues. V lost 5 bases to trimming and J lost 8 bases; unmatched junction nucleotides: 9.